The sequence of this TCR beta chain was determined in a study of blood T cells in healthy people across ages. General observations from the study: As age increased, TCR beta diversity per million T cells fell in a roughly linear fashion.

Total RNA, at least 5 micrograms per sample, was extracted from PBMCs. CDR3 length: 18 residues. Per germline, CDR1 MDHEN and CDR2 SYDVKM. The junction had 16 bases not matched to a gene; V was cut back by 3 bases and J by 3 bases. In regard to this clonotype: The antigen remains unidentified.

Combining a sample-barcoded 5' primer with a J-beta primer mix, a second PCR ran for roughly 7 to 12 cycles. A tag from a template-switch adaptor with 12 random nucleotides marked each cDNA molecule. Using its own MiXCR run on the 5' RACE reads, TCRdb lists one record per CDR3 protein. The table records over a million distinct CDR3 sequences, around 59% of them present only once. Material for sequencing was blood. The chain combines TRBV28 with TRBJ2-7, with TRBD2 matching 8 bases. This clonotype was obtained from a man aged 18 to 29 in good health. The CDR3 spells CASSFWERGMVYIYEQYF. The CDR3 nucleotides read TGTGCCAGCAGTTTCTGGGAGCGGGGGATGGTTTATATCTACGAGCAGTACTTC.